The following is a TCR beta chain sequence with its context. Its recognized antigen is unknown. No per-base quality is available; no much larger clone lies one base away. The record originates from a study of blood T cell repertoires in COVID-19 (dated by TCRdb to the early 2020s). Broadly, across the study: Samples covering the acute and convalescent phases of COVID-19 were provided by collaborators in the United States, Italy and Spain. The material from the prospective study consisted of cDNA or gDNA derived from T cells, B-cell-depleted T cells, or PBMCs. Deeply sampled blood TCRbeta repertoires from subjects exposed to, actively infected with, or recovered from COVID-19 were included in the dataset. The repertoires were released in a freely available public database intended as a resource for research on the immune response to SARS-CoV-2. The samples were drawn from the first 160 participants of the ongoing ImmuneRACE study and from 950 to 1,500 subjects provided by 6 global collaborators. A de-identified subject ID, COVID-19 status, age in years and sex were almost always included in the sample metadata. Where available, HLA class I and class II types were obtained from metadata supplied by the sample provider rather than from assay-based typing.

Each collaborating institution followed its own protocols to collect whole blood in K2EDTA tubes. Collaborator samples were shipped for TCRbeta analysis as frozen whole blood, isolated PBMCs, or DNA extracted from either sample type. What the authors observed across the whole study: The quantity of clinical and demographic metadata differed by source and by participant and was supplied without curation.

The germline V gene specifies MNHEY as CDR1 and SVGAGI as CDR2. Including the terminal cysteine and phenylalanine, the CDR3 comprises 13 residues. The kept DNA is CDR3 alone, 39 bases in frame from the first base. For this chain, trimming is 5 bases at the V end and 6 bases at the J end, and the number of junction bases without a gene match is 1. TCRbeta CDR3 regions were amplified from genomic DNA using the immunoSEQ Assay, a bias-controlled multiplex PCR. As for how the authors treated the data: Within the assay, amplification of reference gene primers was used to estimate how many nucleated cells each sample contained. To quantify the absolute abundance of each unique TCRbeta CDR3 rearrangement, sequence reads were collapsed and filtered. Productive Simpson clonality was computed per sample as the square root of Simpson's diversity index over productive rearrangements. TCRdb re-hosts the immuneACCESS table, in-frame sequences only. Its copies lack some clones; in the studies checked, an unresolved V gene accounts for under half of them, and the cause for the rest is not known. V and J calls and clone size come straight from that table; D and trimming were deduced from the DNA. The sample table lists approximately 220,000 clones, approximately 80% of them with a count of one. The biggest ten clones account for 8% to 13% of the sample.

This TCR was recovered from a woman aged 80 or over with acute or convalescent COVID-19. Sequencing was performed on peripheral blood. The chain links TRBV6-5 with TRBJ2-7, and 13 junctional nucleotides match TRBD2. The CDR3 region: CASSRTSGSEQYF. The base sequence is TGTGCCAGCAGTCGGACTAGCGGGAGCGAGCAGTACTTC.